This TCR beta chain was profiled in a study of blood T cell repertoires in COVID-19 (dated by TCRdb to about 2020). With respect to the entire study: Samples covering the acute and convalescent phases of COVID-19 were provided by collaborators in the United States, Italy and Spain. The material from the prospective study consisted of cDNA or gDNA derived from T cells, B-cell-depleted T cells, or PBMCs. Deeply sampled blood TCRbeta repertoires from subjects exposed to, actively infected with, or recovered from COVID-19 were included in the dataset. The repertoires were released in a freely available public database meant as a resource for research on the immune response to SARS-CoV-2. Samples came from the ongoing ImmuneRACE study (first 160 participants) plus 1,254 subjects from 6 global collaborators. Sample metadata almost always included a de-identified subject ID, COVID-19 status, age in years and sex. Where available, HLA class I and class II types were taken from metadata supplied by the sample provider and were not determined by assay-based typing. General findings and caveats noted by the study authors: The amount of clinical and demographic metadata varied by source and participant and was provided uncurated.

TCRbeta CDR3 regions were amplified from genomic DNA by means of the immunoSEQ Assay, a bias-controlled multiplex PCR. As for the authors' bioinformatics: The number of nucleated cells in each sample was estimated from the amplification of reference gene primers within the assay. To quantify the absolute abundance of each unique TCRbeta CDR3 rearrangement, sequence reads were collapsed and filtered. Productive Simpson clonality was computed per sample as the square root of Simpson's diversity index over productive rearrangements. The table was pulled from immuneACCESS by TCRdb, which kept in-frame rearrangements only. Such tables lose some clones; where checked, under half of the loss comes from unresolved V genes, and the rest has no known cause. The DNA gave D and trimming, while V, J and clone size come from that table. The sample table holds about 240,000 clones, of which 92% were seen once. The ten top clones hold roughly 0.89% of the sample.

Of note for this clone: What this receptor recognizes is not known. It has no much larger one-base neighbor in the sample; base qualities were not kept.

The cysteine opens and the phenylalanine closes a CDR3 of 16 amino acids. Only CDR3 DNA is held: 48 bases, read in frame from base 1. V is cut back by 1 base and J by 3 bases, with 7 bases in the junction unmatched. In the germline V gene, CDR1 corresponds to MDHEN and CDR2 to SYDVKM. In Seattle, one collaborating source enrolled patients while the infection was active and tracked those patients longitudinally over the course of disease. Whole blood was collected in K2EDTA tubes by collaborating institutions according to the institutions' own protocols. Collaborator samples were shipped for TCRbeta analysis as frozen whole blood, isolated PBMCs, or DNA extracted from either sample type.

The TCR was taken from a man aged 25-45 years with COVID-19, enrolled during active disease. The material sequenced was peripheral blood. The chain is encoded by TRBV28 joined to TRBJ2-3, and TRBD2 aligns with 7 junction nucleotides. The CDR3 region: CASSLYGGGETDTQYF. In nucleotide form, the sequence is TGTGCCAGCAGTTTATATGGGGGGGGTGAAACAGATACGCAGTATTTT.